This note documents a single T cell receptor beta chain sequence. The CDR3 loop spans 14 amino acids. Germline CDR1 and CDR2: LGHDT and YNNKEL (reference sequence). V was pared by 0 bases and J by 9 bases, with 12 bases between. Per the original data handling: For nucleated cells, counts were estimated from reference gene primer amplification. Profiling relied on immunoSEQ multiplex PCR, and the TCRdb table lists in-frame clones only, not all of them. V, J and clone size were drawn from that table, and D and trimming were deduced from the DNA. The sample has 45,000 to 65,000 clones; approximately 86% are singletons. The sample comes from a study of blood T cell repertoires in COVID-19. Study in general: Donors in the United States, Italy and Spain gave samples during acute or convalescent COVID-19. Sources were T cells, B-cell-depleted T cells, or PBMCs; the material itself was cDNA or gDNA.

The chain has TRBV3-1 (or the pseudogene TRBV3-2) and TRBJ1-5; maybe TRBD1 (5 bases). The receptor's source is a human donor with acute or convalescent COVID-19. The donor label of this sample is uncertain. The source material was peripheral blood. The CDR3 DNA reads TGTGCCAGCAGCCAAGATGTCTCGGGGGGGCCCCAGCATTTT. Translation: CASSQDVSGGPQHF.